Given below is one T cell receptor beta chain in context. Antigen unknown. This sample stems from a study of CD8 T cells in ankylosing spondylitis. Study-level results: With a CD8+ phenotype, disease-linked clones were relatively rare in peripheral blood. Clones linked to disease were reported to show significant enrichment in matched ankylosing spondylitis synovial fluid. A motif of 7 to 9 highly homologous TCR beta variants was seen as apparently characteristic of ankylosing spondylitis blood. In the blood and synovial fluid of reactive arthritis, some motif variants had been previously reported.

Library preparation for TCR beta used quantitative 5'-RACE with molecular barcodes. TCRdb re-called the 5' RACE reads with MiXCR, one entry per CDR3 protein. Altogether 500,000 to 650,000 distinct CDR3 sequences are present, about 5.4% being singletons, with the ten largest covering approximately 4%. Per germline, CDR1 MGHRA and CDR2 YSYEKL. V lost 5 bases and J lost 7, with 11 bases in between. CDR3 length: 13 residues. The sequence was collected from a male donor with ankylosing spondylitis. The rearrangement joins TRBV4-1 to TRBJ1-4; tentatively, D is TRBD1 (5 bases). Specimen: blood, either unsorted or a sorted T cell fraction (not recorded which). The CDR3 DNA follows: TGCGCCAGCAGCAAAGGGGCGGTTGAAAAACTGTTTTTT. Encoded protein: CASSKGAVEKLFF.